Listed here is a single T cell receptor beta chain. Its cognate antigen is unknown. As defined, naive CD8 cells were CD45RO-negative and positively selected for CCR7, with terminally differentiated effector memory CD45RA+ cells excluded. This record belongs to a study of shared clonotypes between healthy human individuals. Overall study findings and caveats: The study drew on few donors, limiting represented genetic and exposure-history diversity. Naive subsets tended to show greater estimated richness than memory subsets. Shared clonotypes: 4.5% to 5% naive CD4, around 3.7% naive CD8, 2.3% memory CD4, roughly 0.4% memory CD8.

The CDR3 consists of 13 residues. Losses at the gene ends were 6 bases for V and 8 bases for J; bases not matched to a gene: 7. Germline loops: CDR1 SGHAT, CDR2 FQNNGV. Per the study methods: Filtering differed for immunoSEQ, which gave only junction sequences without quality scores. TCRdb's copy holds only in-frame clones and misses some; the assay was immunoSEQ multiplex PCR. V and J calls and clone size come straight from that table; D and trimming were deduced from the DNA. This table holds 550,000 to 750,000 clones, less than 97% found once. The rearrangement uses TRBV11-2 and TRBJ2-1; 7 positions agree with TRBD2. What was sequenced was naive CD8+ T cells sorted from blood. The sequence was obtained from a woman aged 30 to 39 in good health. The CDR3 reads CASRLGLDYEQFF. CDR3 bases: TGTGCCAGCAGACTAGGACTAGATTATGAGCAGTTCTTC.